The clone carrying this T cell receptor (beta chain) turned up a few times. The sample is drawn from a study of T-cell memory formation after mild COVID-19. Germline CDR1 and CDR2: SGDLS and YYNGEE. The CDR3 spans 16 residues. The V end was cut by 1 base, the J end by 3 bases, with 13 bases between. TCRdb used MiXCR to reprocess the 5' RACE reads, holding one entry per CDR3 protein. Of around 340,000 distinct CDR3 sequences listed, approximately 21% are singletons. The origin of this receptor is an adult woman who had mild COVID-19 (a few samples of this study predate the infection). Cell type and time point are not known. The rearrangement links TRBV9 to TRBJ2-2; no reliable D call. Input material: PBMCs or a T cell subset sorted from them (not recorded which). CDR3 nucleotide sequence: TGTGCCAGCAGCGTATATTCCGCATCAGACACCGGGGAGCTGTTTTTT. Translated: CASSVYSASDTGELFF.